The 18 T cell receptor beta chains below were found in one sample sequenced in a study of T cell repertoires in cytomegalovirus infection. Their target antigens are unknown. One entry per CDR3 protein results from TCRdb running MiXCR on the reads. Of 900,000 to 950,000 distinct CDR3 sequences in the sample, roughly 30% were seen once. The sequenced sample was cultured CD8+ T cells from PBMCs, obtained from culture after CMV antigen stimulation. Receptors were obtained from a human donor in good health (CMV status not recorded). Some clones in this sample may be carry-over from other donors' samples.

In its sample, this clonotype was seen a few times. V gene TRBV7-9 combines with J gene TRBJ1-4, with 9 bases matching TRBD1. Losses at the gene ends were 1 base for V and 4 bases for J; bases not matched to a gene: 4. This CDR3 is built from 16 residues. Germline-derived CDR1 and CDR2 are SEHNR and FQNEAQ (reference sequence). The CDR3 DNA reads as TGTGCCAGCAGCTTAGTCCCGGGACAGGGTAATGAAAAACTGTTTTTT. This encodes CASSLVPGQGNEKLFF.

This clonotype was seen a handful of times. This chain joins TRBV7-9 and TRBJ2-7, with a weak D call TRBD1 (5 bases). V gave up 4 bases and J gave up 3 bases, with 13 bases separating them. The CDR3 has 14 residues. Germline V gene sequence: CDR1 SEHNR, CDR2 FQNEAQ (reference sequence). CDR3 sequence: CASSSRRQSYEQYF. DNA of the CDR3: TGTGCCAGCAGCTCCCGGAGACAGAGCTACGAGCAGTACTTC.

The chain employs TRBV20-1 and TRBJ2-2; 8 bases fit TRBD2. The CDR3 length is 16 residues. CDR1 DFQATT and CDR2 SNEGSKA come from the germline V gene (reference sequence). J was trimmed by 5 bases and V by 0 bases; bases with no gene match: 8. CDR3 in amino acids: CSARDKTSGLTGELFF. The CDR3 DNA follows: TGCAGTGCTAGAGATAAAACTAGCGGCCTGACCGGGGAGCTGTTTTTT.

The chain carries TRBV27 and TRBJ1-3; the D gene is possibly TRBD1 (6 bases). This CDR3 spans 14 amino acids. Between the trimmed V and J ends, which lost 6 bases and 6 bases, there was a span of 15 bases. CDR1 MNHEY and CDR2 SMNVEV come from the germline V gene (reference sequence). For the CDR3, the DNA is TGTGCCAGCAGCCTAACGGGGGGCGTAAACACCATATATTTT. It translates to CASSLTGGVNTIYF.

V and J are TRBV24-1 and TRBJ1-5; no clear D gene. The CDR3 consists of 16 residues. CDR1 is KGHDR, CDR2 SFDVKD, per germline. The V and J ends lost 8 bases and 1 base respectively, with 17 bases between them. DNA for the CDR3: TGTGCCACCAACAAAAGGAGAAACGAGAGCAATCAGCCCCAGCATTTT. This gives the protein CATNKRRNESNQPQHF.

The chain has TRBV20-1 and TRBJ1-1, with TRBD1 as a possible D gene (5 bases). The CDR3 has 13 amino acids. V was shortened by 8 bases and J by 5 bases, with 18 bases between the two germline ends. Germline V gene lookup returns CDR1 DFQATT and CDR2 SNEGSKA (reference sequence). CDR3 sequence: CSTLPREGTEAFF. The CDR3 nucleotides are TGCAGTACCCTCCCGCGGGAGGGGACTGAAGCTTTCTTT.

This clonotype was recorded once. The gene calls are TRBV15 and TRBJ2-5; 7 nucleotides align to TRBD2. Per germline, CDR1 LNHNV and CDR2 YYDKDF (reference sequence). V lost 2 bases to trimming and J lost 1 base; unmatched junction nucleotides: 1. This CDR3 comprises 14 residues. CDR3: CATSRRTSQETQYF. The CDR3 nucleotides read TGTGCCACCAGCAGAAGGACTAGCCAAGAGACCCAGTACTTC.

This chain links TRBV7-2 with TRBJ2-1; 11 bases are shared with TRBD2. This CDR3 comprises 15 residues. Germline values: CDR1 SGHTA, CDR2 FQGNSA. Unmatched junction bases numbered 9, after V lost 5 bases and J lost 9 bases. The CDR3 DNA sequence: TGTGCCAGCAGCGACGTAGCGGGGGGGCCGTCTGAGCAGTTCTTC. Amino acids: CASSDVAGGPSEQFF.

The V and J genes are TRBV4-1 and TRBJ2-1; 7 bases map to TRBD1. From germline, CDR1 is MGHRA and CDR2 YSYEKL. This CDR3 region has 14 residues. V lost 4 bases to trimming and J lost 5 bases; unmatched junction nucleotides: 5. The CDR3 loop reads CASSPGQSNNEQFF. CDR3 nucleotides: TGCGCCAGCAGCCCGGGACAGTCAAACAATGAGCAGTTCTTC.

Ten or more counts support this clonotype. The J gene is TRBJ2-5, the V gene TRBV7-6; D not certain. Germline CDR1 reads SGHVS; CDR2 reads FNYEAQ. V lost 2 bases and J lost 4, with 8 bases in between. The CDR3 is made up of 13 amino acids. CDR3 amino acids: CASSLIVGETQYF. The CDR3 coding sequence is TGTGCCAGCAGCTTAATTGTAGGAGAGACCCAGTACTTC.

The chain carries TRBV6-6 and TRBJ2-7; TRBD1 matches at 12 bases. After removal of 5 bases from V and 6 bases from J, the junction contained 5 bases not matched to a gene. Looked up from germline, CDR1 is MNHNY and CDR2 is SVGAGI (reference sequence). This CDR3 comprises 14 residues. CDR3 sequence (DNA): TGTGCCAGCAGTACCGGGACAGGGGGCTCCGAGCAGTACGTC. As protein: CASSTGTGGSEQYV.

This clonotype was recorded only once. The chain employs TRBV6-5 and TRBJ1-1, with D maybe TRBD1 (5 bases). The germline V gene encodes CDR1 MNHEY and CDR2 SVGAGI. This CDR3 contains 14 residues. Trimming removed 2 bases from V and 6 bases from J, with 13 bases in between. CDR3 amino acids: CASSYLLGGAEAFF. CDR3 coding DNA: TGTGCCAGCAGTTACCTACTGGGGGGAGCTGAAGCTTTCTTT.

The V gene is TRBV7-4, the J gene TRBJ2-1, with 9 bases that match TRBD2. V was clipped by 3 bases and J by 7 bases; unmatched bases: 10. Germline V CDR1 and CDR2: SGHVT, SQSDAQ. The CDR3 has 16 residues. The CDR3 coding sequence is TGTGCCAGCAGCTTCGGGCGGGGGGGCCTGTGGAATGAGCAGTTCTTC. The encoded protein is CASSFGRGGLWNEQFF.

CDR3 nucleotides: TGCGCCAGCAGTCTTACTTACAGGGAAGCCCCCTACGAGCAGTACTTC. Translation: CASSLTYREAPYEQYF. This chain connects TRBV5-1 to TRBJ2-7; D is possibly TRBD1 (6 bases). Germline V gives CDR1 SGHRS, CDR2 YFSETQ. V lost 5 bases and J lost 2, with 20 bases in between. The CDR3 totals 16 residues. The variable domain in full, completed from reference TRBV5-1 and TRBJ2-7, reads KAGVTQTPRYLIKTRGQQVTLSCSPISGHRSVSWYQQTPGQGLQFLFEYFSETQRNKGNFPGRFSGRQFSNSRSEMNVSTLELGDSALYLCASSLTYREAPYEQYFGPGTRLTVT.

This clonotype occurred a few times. The rearrangement links TRBV4-1 to TRBJ2-5, with TRBD2 matching 11 bases. The CDR3 contains 17 residues. The V segment lost 3 bases and the J segment 0 bases; nucleotides outside the gene matches: 6. Germline loops: CDR1 MGHRA, CDR2 YSYEKL. CDR3 residues: CASSHSTSGVNQETQYF. CDR3 nucleotides: TGCGCCAGCAGCCACTCGACTAGCGGGGTAAACCAAGAGACCCAGTACTTC.

This clonotype was seen only a few times. The chain employs TRBV7-3 and TRBJ2-2, with TRBD1 matching over 11 bases. The germline V gene has CDR1 SGHTA and CDR2 FQGTGA. V was clipped by 2 bases and J by 4 bases; unmatched bases: 3. This CDR3 is built from 16 residues. CDR3 residues: CASSLPDRGLTGELFF. The DNA for the CDR3 is TGTGCCAGCAGCTTACCGGACAGGGGGCTCACCGGGGAGCTGTTTTTT.

The J gene is TRBJ2-1, the V gene TRBV9, with no clear D. CDR3 length equals 15 residues. Trimming removed 0 bases from V and 4 bases from J, with 11 bases in between. Germline CDR1 reads SGDLS; CDR2 reads YYNGEE. For the CDR3, the DNA is TGTGCCAGCAGCGTAGAGAGGAACCCTTACAATGAGCAGTTCTTC. Its protein product is CASSVERNPYNEQFF.

The chain employs TRBV20-1 and TRBJ1-2, with TRBD1 as a possible D gene (6 bases). The V end was cut by 0 bases, the J end by 4 bases, with 12 bases between. Germline V lookup: CDR1 DFQATT, CDR2 SNEGSKA (reference sequence). This CDR3 contains 14 residues. CDR3 sequence reads: CSARDREGGYGYTF. In DNA, the CDR3 is TGCAGTGCTAGAGATCGGGAAGGGGGCTATGGCTACACCTTC.